A selection of T cell receptor gamma chains follows, all from one sample in a study of gamma-delta chains in newborns, infants, children. TCRdb used CATT to re-call clones from the reads. The top ten hold roughly 50% of the sample, which has some 550 gamma-chain clones, 40% to 60% seen once. The specimen sequenced was blood. These receptors originate from a child who was a newborn, infant or young child, either healthy, febrile or measles-vaccinated (not recorded which). CDR3s include the opening cysteine and the closing phenylalanine or tryptophan. Some rows have no size entry. The others give once, few or many, or a class for an expanded clone.

cdr3_nt cdr3_aa j_call clone_size v_call
TGTGCCACCTGGGATGGGTGGGATTATAAGAAACTCTTT CATWDGWDYKKLF TRGJ1/TRGJ2 large TRGV4
TGTGCCTTGTGGGAGATGACTAAGAAACTCTTT CALWEMTKKLF TRGJ1/TRGJ2 large TRGV9
TGTGCCTTGTGGGAGGCGTCTTGGATGGGCAAAAAAATCAAGGTATTT CALWEASWMGKKIKVF TRGJP large TRGV9
TGTGCCACCTGGGACAGGCAGTATTATAAGAAACTCTTT CATWDRQYYKKLF TRGJ1/TRGJ2 large TRGV5
TGTGCCTTGTGGGAGGTGCAGGTGTTGGGCAAAAAAATCAAGGTATTT CALWEVQVLGKKIKVF TRGJP large TRGV9
TGTGCCTTGTGGGACTCTGGTTGGTTCAAGATATTT CALWDSGWFKIF TRGJP1 large TRGV9
TGTGCCTTGTGGGAGGCTCCCACAGAGTTGGGCAAAAAAATCAAGGTATTT CALWEAPTELGKKIKVF TRGJP large TRGV9
TGTGCCACCTGGGATCCTTATAAGAAACTCTTT CATWDPYKKLF TRGJ1/TRGJ2 large TRGV8
TGTGCCTTGTGGGAGGCCCAAGAGTTGGGCAAAAAAATCAAGGTATTT CALWEAQELGKKIKVF TRGJP large TRGV9
TGTGCCACCTGGGATAGAAATTATAAGAAACTCTTT CATWDRNYKKLF TRGJ1/TRGJ2 large TRGV8
TGTGCCTTGTGGGAGTTACAAGAGTTGGGCAAAAAAATCAAGGTATTT CALWELQELGKKIKVF TRGJP large TRGV9
TGTGCCTTGTGGGAGCCCGGGAATTATAAGAAACTCTTT CALWEPGNYKKLF TRGJ1/TRGJ2 large TRGV9
TGTGCCTTGTGTGCCACTGGTTGGTTCAAGATATTT CALCATGWFKIF TRGJP1 NA TRGV9
TGTGCCACCTGGGACGGGTATTATAAGAAACTCTTT CATWDGYYKKLF TRGJ1/TRGJ2 large TRGV3
TGTGCCACCTGGAGTTCGAATTATTATAAGAAACTCTTT CATWSSNYYKKLF TRGJ1/TRGJ2 large TRGV4
TGTGCCTTGTGGGAGTTTTATTATAAGAAACTCTTT CALWEFYYKKLF TRGJ1/TRGJ2 large TRGV9
TGTGCCTTGTGGGAGCCTAAAGAGTTGGGCAAAAAAATCAAGGTATTT CALWEPKELGKKIKVF TRGJP hyperexpanded TRGV9
TGTGCCACCTGGGACAAGGCCCATTATAAGAAACTCTTT CATWDKAHYKKLF TRGJ1/TRGJ2 large TRGV3
TGTGCCTTGTGGGAGGTGAGAGAGTTGGGCAAAAAAATCAAGGTATTT CALWEVRELGKKIKVF TRGJP large TRGV9